The clone carrying this TCR beta chain has more than one count but fewer than ten. The antigen remains undetermined. The source of the sample is a study of response to subunit inactivated influenza vaccine. CDR1 and CDR2 from the germline V gene are WSHSY and SAAADI. The CDR3 runs to 15 residues. V lost 5 bases, J lost 4 bases, and 16 bases lay in between. Each CDR3 protein is one row after TCRdb ran MiXCR on the RT-PCR reads. This sample has around 710,000 distinct CDR3 sequences, with about 15% found just once. Whole-study results and caveats: The authors suggested that few new T cells are recruited per seasonal influenza vaccination.

The source is a man aged 45-60 years who received an inactivated influenza vaccine. The rearrangement uses TRBV10-2 and TRBJ2-3; a possible D gene is TRBD1 (5 bases). This specimen was PBMCs from blood, taken approximately 15 days before vaccination. The CDR3 protein is CASSHRAGYPDTQYF. CDR3 DNA: TGCGCCAGCAGTCACCGGGCAGGGTATCCAGATACGCAGTATTTT.